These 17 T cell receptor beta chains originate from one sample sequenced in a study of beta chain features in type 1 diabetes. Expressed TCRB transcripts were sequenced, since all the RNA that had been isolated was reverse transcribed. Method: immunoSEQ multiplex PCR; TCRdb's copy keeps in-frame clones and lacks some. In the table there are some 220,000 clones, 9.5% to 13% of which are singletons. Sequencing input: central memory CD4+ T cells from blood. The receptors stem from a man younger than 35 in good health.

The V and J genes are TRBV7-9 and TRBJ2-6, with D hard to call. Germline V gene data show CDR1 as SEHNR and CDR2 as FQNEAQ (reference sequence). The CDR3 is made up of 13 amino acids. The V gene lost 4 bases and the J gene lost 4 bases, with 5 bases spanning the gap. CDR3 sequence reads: CASSYQGANVLTF. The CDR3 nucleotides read TGTGCCAGCAGCTACCAAGGGGCCAACGTCCTGACTTTC.

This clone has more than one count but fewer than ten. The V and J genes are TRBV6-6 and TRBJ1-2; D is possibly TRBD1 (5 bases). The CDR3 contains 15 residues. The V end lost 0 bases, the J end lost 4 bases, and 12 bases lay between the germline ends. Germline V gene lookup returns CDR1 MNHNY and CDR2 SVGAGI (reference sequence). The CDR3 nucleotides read TGTGCCAGCAGTTACTCGACAGTGAACATCTATGGCTACACCTTC. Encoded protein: CASSYSTVNIYGYTF.

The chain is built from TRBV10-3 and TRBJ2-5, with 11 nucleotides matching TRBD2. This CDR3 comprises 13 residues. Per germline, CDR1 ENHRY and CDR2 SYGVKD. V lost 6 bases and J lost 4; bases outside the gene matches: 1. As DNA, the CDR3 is TGTGCCATCAGGGGGACTAGCGGAGAGACCCAGTACTTC. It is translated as CAIRGTSGETQYF.

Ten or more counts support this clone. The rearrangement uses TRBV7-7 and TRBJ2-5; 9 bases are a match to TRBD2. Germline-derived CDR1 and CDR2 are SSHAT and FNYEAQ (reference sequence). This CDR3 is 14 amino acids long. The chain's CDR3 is CASAPSGIRKTQYF. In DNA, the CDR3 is TGTGCTAGCGCGCCTAGCGGGATCCGAAAGACCCAGTACTTC.

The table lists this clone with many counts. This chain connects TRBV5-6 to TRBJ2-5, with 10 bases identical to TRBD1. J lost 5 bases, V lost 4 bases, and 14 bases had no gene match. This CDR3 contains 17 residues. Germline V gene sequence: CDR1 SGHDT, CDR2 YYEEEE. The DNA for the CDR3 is TGTGCCAGCAGCCCGTTGCCCCGACAGGGGGCTCGGGAGACCCAGTACTTC. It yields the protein CASSPLPRQGARETQYF.

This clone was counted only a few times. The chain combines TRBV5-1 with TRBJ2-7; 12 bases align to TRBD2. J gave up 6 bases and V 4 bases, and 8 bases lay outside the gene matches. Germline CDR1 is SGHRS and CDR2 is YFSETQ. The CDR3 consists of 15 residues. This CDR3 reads CASSAGLAGLVEQYF. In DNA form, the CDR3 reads TGCGCCAGCAGCGCCGGACTAGCGGGATTAGTCGAGCAGTACTTC. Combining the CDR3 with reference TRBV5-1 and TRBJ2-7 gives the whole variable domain KAGVTQTPRYLIKTRGQQVTLSCSPISGHRSVSWYQQTPGQGLQFLFEYFSETQRNKGNFPGRFSGRQFSNSRSEMNVSTLELGDSALYLCASSAGLAGLVEQYFGPGTRLTVT.

The CDR3 DNA sequence: TGTGCCAGCACCAATCTAGGGGGCCTCGCAGATACGCAGTATTTT. This sequence encodes CASTNLGGLADTQYF. The V gene is TRBV5-6, the J gene TRBJ2-3; 7 positions match TRBD1. Germline CDR1 and CDR2: SGHDT and YYEEEE. The CDR3 runs 15 residues. The V gene end was trimmed by 6 bases and the J gene end by 4 bases; junction bases not matched to a gene: 11.

The CDR3 region has the DNA TGCGCCAGCAGCCAAGAAGCAGCGATAAGCTCCTACAATGAGCAGTTCTTC. This gives the protein CASSQEAAISSYNEQFF. V gene TRBV4-3 combines with J gene TRBJ2-1; no reliable D call. This CDR3 spans 17 amino acids. Trimming cost V 0 bases and J 0 bases, with 12 bases left between them. CDR1 and CDR2 (germline): LGHNA, YSLEER.

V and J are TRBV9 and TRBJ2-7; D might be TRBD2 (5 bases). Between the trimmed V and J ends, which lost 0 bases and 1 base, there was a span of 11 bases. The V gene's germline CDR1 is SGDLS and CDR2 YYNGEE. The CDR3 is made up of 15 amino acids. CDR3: CASSVGSGLSYEQYF. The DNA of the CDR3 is TGTGCCAGCAGCGTAGGTTCAGGACTGTCCTACGAGCAGTACTTC.

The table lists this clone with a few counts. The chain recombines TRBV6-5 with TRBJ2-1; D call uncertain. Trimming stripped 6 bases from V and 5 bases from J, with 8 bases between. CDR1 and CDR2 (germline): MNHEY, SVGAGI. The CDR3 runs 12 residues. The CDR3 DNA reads TGTGCCAGCAGCCAGGCTAACAATGAGCAGTTCTTC. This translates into CASSQANNEQFF.

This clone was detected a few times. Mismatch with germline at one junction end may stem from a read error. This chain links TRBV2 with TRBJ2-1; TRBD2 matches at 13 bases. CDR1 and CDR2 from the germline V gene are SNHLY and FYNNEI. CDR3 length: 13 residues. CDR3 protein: CAGRTSGSGEQFF. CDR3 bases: TGTGCCGGCAGGACTAGCGGGAGTGGAGAGCAGTTCTTC.

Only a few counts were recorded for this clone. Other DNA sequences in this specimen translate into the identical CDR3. CDR3 region: CASSQDRHNEQFF. In DNA form, the CDR3 reads TGTGCCAGCAGCCAAGACAGACACAATGAGCAGTTCTTC. The rearrangement links TRBV11-2 to TRBJ2-1, with D maybe TRBD1 (5 bases). The V and J ends lost 5 bases and 5 bases respectively, with 10 bases between them. CDR1 SGHAT and CDR2 FQNNGV come from the germline V gene. The CDR3 contains 13 residues.

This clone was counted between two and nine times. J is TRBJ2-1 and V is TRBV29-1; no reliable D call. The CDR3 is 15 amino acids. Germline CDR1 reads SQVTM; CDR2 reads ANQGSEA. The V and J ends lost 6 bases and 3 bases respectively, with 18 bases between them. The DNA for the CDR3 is TGCAGCGTGCCCACCGGGCGGTTCCTCTACAATGAGCAGTTCTTC. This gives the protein CSVPTGRFLYNEQFF.

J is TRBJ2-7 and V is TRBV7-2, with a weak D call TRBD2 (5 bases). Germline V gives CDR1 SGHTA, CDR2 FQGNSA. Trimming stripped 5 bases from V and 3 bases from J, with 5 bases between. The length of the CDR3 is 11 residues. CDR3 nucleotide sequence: TGTGCCAGCAGCGAGGGCTACGAGCAGTACTTC. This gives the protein CASSEGYEQYF.

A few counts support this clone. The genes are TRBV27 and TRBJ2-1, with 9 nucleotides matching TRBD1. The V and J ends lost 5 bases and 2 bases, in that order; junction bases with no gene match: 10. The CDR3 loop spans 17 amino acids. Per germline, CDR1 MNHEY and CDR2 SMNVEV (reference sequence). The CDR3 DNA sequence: TGTGCCAGCAGTCCTCAACCGGGACAGGGCCCCTACAATGAGCAGTTCTTC. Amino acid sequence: CASSPQPGQGPYNEQFF.

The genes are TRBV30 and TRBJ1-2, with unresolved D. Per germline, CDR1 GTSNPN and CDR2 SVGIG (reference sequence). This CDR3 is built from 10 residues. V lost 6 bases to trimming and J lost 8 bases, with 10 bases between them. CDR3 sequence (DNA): TGTGCCTGCTTCATTTGGGGCTACACCTTC. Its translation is CACFIWGYTF.

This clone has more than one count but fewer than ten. The CDR3 loop is CSARVLGQFF. The CDR3 region has the DNA TGCAGTGCTAGGGTCCTAGGTCAGTTCTTC. The rearrangement uses TRBV20-1 and TRBJ2-1; the D is unclear. The CDR3 consists of 10 residues. Per the germline V gene, CDR1 is DFQATT and CDR2 is SNEGSKA (reference sequence). V shed 3 bases and J shed 13 bases, with 10 bases lying between them.